A single sample is the source of the 25 T cell receptor beta chains below, sequenced in a study of spatial heterogeneity in lung cancer. TCRdb recomputed calls from the 5' RACE reads with MiXCR, one row per CDR3 protein. Here the sample spans 20,000 to 25,000 distinct CDR3 sequences, 3.5% to 5.5% being singletons. This sample's time point: sample taken at primary tumor resection. Material for sequencing was whole RNA from tumor, nontumor lung or frozen PBMC, left unsorted. The sequences come from PBMCs, collected at surgery. The source of these receptors is a male donor with early-stage non-small cell lung cancer.

This clonotype was found many times. The chain links TRBV7-9 to TRBJ2-3; 9 bases match TRBD2. Germline V CDR1 and CDR2: SEHNR, FQNEAQ (reference sequence). There are 16 residues in the CDR3. The V segment lost 5 bases and the J segment 6 bases; nucleotides outside the gene matches: 12. The CDR3 bases are TGTGCCAGCAGCCCGCGGATAGCGGGGGAGGTGGATACGCAGTATTTT. This codes for CASSPRIAGEVDTQYF.

This clonotype was seen ten or more times. This chain connects TRBV10-3 to TRBJ2-3; TRBD2 aligns across 9 bases. V was pared by 4 bases and J by 4 bases, with 9 bases of the junction left unmatched. The CDR3 extends over 16 amino acids. Germline V gene data show CDR1 as ENHRY and CDR2 as SYGVKD. This CDR3 reads CAISGDGGGASDTQYF. CDR3 DNA sequence: TGTGCCATCAGTGGAGATGGCGGGGGGGCCTCAGATACGCAGTATTTT.

This clonotype was seen ten or more times. This rearrangement joins TRBV20-1 to TRBJ1-1; 7 bases match TRBD1. The CDR3 contains 14 residues. The V segment lost 6 bases and the J segment 4 bases; nucleotides outside the gene matches: 11. Germline loops: CDR1 DFQATT, CDR2 SNEGSKA (reference sequence). This CDR3 is CSARPTGRGTEAFF. The CDR3 coding sequence is TGCAGTGCGAGACCGACAGGGAGGGGCACTGAAGCTTTCTTT.

Concerning this clonotype itself: A single base separates this from a much larger clone, so it may be a read error. The chain is built from TRBV6-5 and TRBJ1-5; D is unresolved. The CDR3 is 13 residues long. Trimming removed 8 bases from V and 3 bases from J, with 11 bases in between. Looked up from germline, CDR1 is MNHEY and CDR2 is SVGAGI. The CDR3 coding sequence is TGTGCCAGCTACGGGAGTTACAATCAGCCCCAGCATTTT. It specifies CASYGSYNQPQHF.

This clonotype showed up many times. The chain couples TRBV27 to TRBJ1-1; 7 nucleotides match TRBD1. This CDR3 contains 15 residues. Germline V gene lookup returns CDR1 MNHEY and CDR2 SMNVEV (reference sequence). Trimming removed 5 bases from V and 2 bases from J; junction bases left unmatched: 8. CDR3 DNA sequence: TGTGCCAGCAGTCGAGGGGGGACAGCAAACACTGAAGCTTTCTTT. Translated: CASSRGGTANTEAFF.

Notes on this clonotype: A read error is possible here, since a much larger clone lies one base away. The chain links TRBV7-3 to TRBJ2-7, with a weak D call TRBD2 (6 bases). CDR3 length: 14 amino acids. CDR1 is SGHTA, CDR2 FQGTGA, per germline. The CDR3 protein is CASSSQGGGYERYF. CDR3 coding DNA: TGTGCCAGCAGCTCGCAGGGAGGTGGTTACGAGCGGTACTTC.

This clonotype was counted ten times or more. This chain joins TRBV11-3 and TRBJ1-1; D unclear. V was cut by 4 bases and J by 0 bases, with 6 bases left in between. The CDR3 covers 13 residues. Looked up from germline, CDR1 is SGHNT and CDR2 is YENEEA. The CDR3 loop reads CASSSRLNTEAFF. In DNA form, the CDR3 reads TGTGCCAGCAGCTCAAGGTTGAACACTGAAGCTTTCTTT.

This clonotype showed up many times. The chain combines TRBV11-1 with TRBJ2-3; TRBD1 agrees at 8 bases. V shed 5 bases and J 0 bases; nucleotides not matched to a gene: 4. Germline loops: CDR1 SGHAT, CDR2 FQDESV (reference sequence). This CDR3 contains 15 residues. The CDR3 here is CASSPRGRSTDTQYF. The CDR3 region has the DNA TGTGCCAGCAGCCCCAGGGGGCGGAGCACAGATACGCAGTATTTT.

This clonotype was found a few times. The chain carries TRBV21-1 and TRBJ2-7. TRBV21-1 is a recognized pseudogene. The CDR3 covers 14 residues. CDR3 in amino acids: CASSKVVSPYEQYF. CDR3 sequence (DNA): TGTGCCAGCAGCAAGGTAGTTTCTCCCTACGAGCAGTACTTC.

Many counts were recorded for this clonotype. The rearrangement links TRBV28 to TRBJ1-6; D gene uncertain. The CDR3 runs 22 residues. Germline values: CDR1 MDHEN, CDR2 SYDVKM. V lost 0 bases and J 4 bases, leaving 28 bases between the germline ends. CDR3 sequence reads: CASSLWILGGVSLATYNSPLHF. DNA of the CDR3: TGTGCCAGCAGTTTATGGATTTTAGGTGGGGTCTCCCTCGCAACATATAATTCACCCCTCCACTTT.

This clonotype was detected ten times or more. The J gene is TRBJ2-7, the V gene TRBV6-5, with D maybe TRBD2 (5 bases). Per the germline V gene, CDR1 is MNHEY and CDR2 is SVGAGI. Trimming removed 5 bases at V and 4 bases at J, with 9 bases between. The CDR3 is 12 residues long. The CDR3 coding sequence is TGTGCCAGCAGTGTCCCGGGGTACGAGCAGTACTTC. This gives the protein CASSVPGYEQYF.

About this clonotype itself: One base away lies a much larger clone, so this may be a sequencing read error. V gene TRBV18 combines with J gene TRBJ2-7; D uncertain. Germline V gives CDR1 KGHSH, CDR2 LQKENI. The CDR3 loop spans 13 amino acids. The CDR3 is CDSSPNPKDEQYF. CDR3 sequence (DNA): TGTGACAGCTCACCAAACCCAAAAGACGAGCAGTACTTC.

This clonotype was observed many times. The chain carries TRBV4-3 and TRBJ1-4, with TRBD1 matching over 7 bases. The CDR3 loop spans 16 amino acids. Germline V gives CDR1 LGHNA, CDR2 YSLEER. Losses at the gene ends were 3 bases for V and 3 bases for J; bases not matched to a gene: 7. In DNA, the CDR3 is TGCGCCAGCAGCCAGGCACCGGGACAGCCTAATGAAAAACTGTTTTTT. Its translation: CASSQAPGQPNEKLFF.

Many counts were recorded for this clonotype. The rearrangement uses TRBV5-1 and TRBJ1-5, with no clear D. CDR1 SGHRS and CDR2 YFSETQ come from the germline V gene. The CDR3 totals 13 residues. V lost 1 base and J lost 4, with 6 bases in between. CDR3 in amino acids: CASSLFENQPQHF. The CDR3 region has the DNA TGCGCCAGCAGCTTGTTCGAAAATCAGCCCCAGCATTTT.

The table lists this clonotype with many counts. The chain employs TRBV29-1 and TRBJ2-3, with a possible D match to TRBD2 (5 bases). CDR3 length: 11 residues. With 8 bases removed from V and 3 bases from J, the gap between germline ends came to 9 bases. The V gene's germline CDR1 is SQVTM and CDR2 ANQGSEA. DNA of the CDR3: TGCAGCTCCCGGGGAACAGATACGCAGTATTTT. Its translation: CSSRGTDTQYF.

Ten or more counts support this clonotype. V and J are TRBV7-2 and TRBJ2-2; D uncertain. Germline V gene lookup returns CDR1 SGHTA and CDR2 FQGNSA. The CDR3 totals 13 residues. V was trimmed by 2 bases and J by 1 base, leaving 2 bases between them. The CDR3 reads CASSLRNTGELFF. As DNA, the CDR3 is TGTGCCAGCAGCTTAAGGAACACCGGGGAGCTGTTTTTT.

This clonotype was detected ten times or more. The rearrangement links TRBV7-2 to TRBJ2-5; 13 bases match TRBD2. The CDR3 extends over 15 amino acids. The J segment lost 3 bases and the V segment lost 3 bases, leaving 1 base of the junction unmatched. The germline V gene encodes CDR1 SGHTA and CDR2 FQGNSA. The CDR3 is CASSLGTSGKETQYF. The CDR3 DNA sequence: TGTGCCAGCAGCTTGGGGACTAGCGGGAAAGAGACCCAGTACTTC.

The chain carries TRBV15 and TRBJ2-5; the match to TRBD1 covers 9 bases. The CDR3 consists of 14 residues. J lost 2 bases, V lost 5 bases, and 3 bases had no gene match. In germline, CDR1 is LNHNV, CDR2 YYDKDF (reference sequence). Here the CDR3 reads CATSGDRGQETQYF. The CDR3, as DNA: TGTGCCACCAGCGGCGACAGGGGGCAAGAGACCCAGTACTTC. The variable domain in full, with the rest retrieved from reference TRBV15 and TRBJ2-5, is DAMVIQNPRYQVTQFGKPVTLSCSQTLNHNVMYWYQQKSSQAPKLLFHYYDKDFNNEADTPDNFQSRRPNTSFCFLDIRSPGLGDTAMYLCATSGDRGQETQYFGPGTRLLVL.

The table lists this clonotype with many counts. The chain carries TRBV5-1 and TRBJ2-2; D tentatively fits TRBD1 or TRBD2 (6 bases each). Trimming left V 7 bases short and J 3 bases short, with 22 bases between. CDR1 SGHRS and CDR2 YFSETQ come from the germline V gene. The length of the CDR3 is 17 residues. The CDR3 reads CASFTGPTGGDTGELFF. CDR3 DNA sequence: TGCGCCAGCTTCACGGGACCGACAGGCGGGGACACCGGGGAGCTGTTTTTT.

In its sample, this clonotype was seen many times. This chain uses TRBV7-9 with TRBJ1-2; D gene uncertain. CDR3 length: 13 residues. Germline V gene data show CDR1 as SEHNR and CDR2 as FQNEAQ (reference sequence). V lost 3 bases and J 8 bases, leaving 13 bases between the germline ends. The CDR3 here is CASSFEEGYGYTF. CDR3 sequence (DNA): TGTGCCAGCAGCTTCGAGGAAGGATACGGCTACACCTTC.

Ten or more counts support this clonotype. The chain has TRBV25-1 and TRBJ1-4; no clear D. The CDR3 has 13 residues. The V and J ends lost 2 bases and 4 bases respectively, with 5 bases between them. Per germline, CDR1 MGHDK and CDR2 SYGVNS. The DNA of the CDR3 is TGTGCCAGCAGTGAACTCCTTAATGAAAAACTGTTTTTT. The encoded protein is CASSELLNEKLFF.

This clonotype was counted at least ten times. The gene calls are TRBV5-1 and TRBJ2-5, with D perhaps matching TRBD2 (6 bases). Trimming pared 4 bases from V and 3 bases from J, leaving 16 bases between. The CDR3 runs 15 residues. Germline-derived CDR1 and CDR2 are SGHRS and YFSETQ. For the CDR3, the DNA is TGCGCCAGCAGCGCGGGACCTTCCTGGGAAGAGACCCAGTACTTC. This sequence encodes CASSAGPSWEETQYF.

DNA of the CDR3: TGTGCCAGCAGTGAGAACCTTCAGCCCCAGCATTTT. The encoded protein is CASSENLQPQHF. The J gene is TRBJ1-5, the V gene TRBV2; D is uncertain. CDR1 and CDR2 from the germline V gene are SNHLY and FYNNEI. Trimming shortened V by 3 bases and J by 6 bases, and 6 bases separated the two germline ends. This CDR3 spans 12 amino acids. Looking up the rest from reference TRBV2 and TRBJ1-5 gives the full variable domain: EPEVTQTPSHQVTQMGQEVILRCVPISNHLYFYWYRQILGQKVEFLVSFYNNEISEKSEIFDDQFSVERPDGSNFTLKIRSTKLEDSAMYFCASSENLQPQHFGDGTRLSIL.

This clonotype showed up many times. V is TRBV28 and J is TRBJ2-3, with D possibly matching TRBD2 (8 bases). The germline V gene encodes CDR1 MDHEN and CDR2 SYDVKM. Trimming pared 3 bases from V and 8 bases from J, leaving 15 bases between. This CDR3 has 14 amino acids. The CDR3 here is CASSFSGTVGTQYF. CDR3 nucleotide sequence: TGTGCCAGCAGTTTTAGCGGGACAGTCGGTACGCAGTATTTT. The full variable domain, its missing parts supplied by reference TRBV28 and TRBJ2-3, is DVKVTQSSRYLVKRTGEKVFLECVQDMDHENMFWYRQDPGLGLRLIYFSYDVKMKEKGDIPEGYSVSREKKERFSLILESASTNQTSMYLCASSFSGTVGTQYFGPGTRLTVL.

This clonotype was recorded many times. This sequence joins TRBV20-1 and TRBJ1-1; the match to TRBD1 covers 7 bases. This CDR3 is built from 13 residues. Germline CDR1 DFQATT, CDR2 SNEGSKA (reference sequence). The V gene end was trimmed by 3 bases and the J gene end by 1 base; junction bases not matched to a gene: 2. The CDR3 bases are TGCAGTGCTAGGGGACAGCAGAACACTGAAGCTTTCTTT. Residues: CSARGQQNTEAFF.